These 11 T cell receptor beta chains originate from one sample sequenced in a study of metastatic and nonmetastatic thyroid tumors. Each patient came to thyroid surgery without any prior treatment (of any kind). TCRdb re-analyzed the PCR reads through MiXCR. Here the sample spans tens of thousands of clones, 18% being singletons. The sequenced sample consisted of blood. All receptors come from a female donor with papillary thyroid cancer or a benign thyroid nodule (not recorded which). Some clones in this sample may be carry-over from other donors' samples.

Many counts were recorded for this clone. The chain recombines TRBV7-8 with TRBJ1-1; 7 nucleotides agree with TRBD1. The CDR3 runs to 13 residues. The trim removed 4 bases at V and 1 base at J, leaving 0 bases unmatched. Looked up from germline, CDR1 is SGHVS and CDR2 is FQNEAQ. Here the CDR3 DNA reads TGTGCCAGCAGCTACAGGGGGAACACTGAAGCTTTCTTT. Protein sequence: CASSYRGNTEAFF.

The rearrangement joins TRBV30 to TRBJ1-5; the match to TRBD1 covers 7 bases. Trimming removed 2 bases from V and 7 bases from J; junction bases left unmatched: 11. From germline, CDR1 is GTSNPN and CDR2 SVGIG (reference sequence). The length of the CDR3 is 15 residues. The CDR3 protein is CAWSPRTGAGQPQHF. The CDR3 DNA is TGTGCCTGGAGTCCTAGAACAGGGGCAGGCCAGCCCCAGCATTTT.

This clone appeared many times. This rearrangement joins TRBV4-2 to TRBJ2-1, with D possibly being TRBD1 (5 bases). Trimming removed 0 bases at V and 8 bases at J, with 14 bases between. Germline lookup yields CDR1 LGHNA and CDR2 YNFKEQ. The CDR3 length is 15 residues. This CDR3 is CASSQDWATRDEQFF. DNA of the CDR3: TGTGCCAGCAGCCAAGATTGGGCGACCAGGGATGAGCAGTTCTTC.

This clone appeared many times. This chain joins TRBV7-2 and TRBJ2-7; 7 bases line up with TRBD1. The CDR3 totals 14 residues. V shed 5 bases and J 3 bases; nucleotides not matched to a gene: 7. From germline, CDR1 is SGHTA and CDR2 FQGNSA. The CDR3 DNA reads TGTGCCAGCAGCAAGGACAGGACGCTCTACGAGCAGTACTTC. It codes for CASSKDRTLYEQYF.

This clone has at least ten counts. Additional DNA sequences in this sample encode the identical CDR3. J is TRBJ2-7 and V is TRBV6-1, with a possible D match to TRBD1 (6 bases). Trimming removed 2 bases from V and 4 bases from J, with 6 bases in between. This CDR3 is built from 12 residues. CDR1 and CDR2 (germline): MNHNS, SASEGT. CDR3 DNA: TGTGCCAGCAGTGAACAGGGGTACGAGCAGTACTTC. Its translation: CASSEQGYEQYF.

This clone was counted at least ten times. V and J are TRBV3-1 and TRBJ2-7; D gene uncertain. The CDR3 totals 14 residues. With 0 bases removed from V and 2 bases from J, the gap between germline ends came to 8 bases. Per the germline V gene, CDR1 is LGHDT and CDR2 is YNNKEL (reference sequence). This CDR3 is CASSQDMTTYEQYF. The CDR3 DNA is TGTGCCAGCAGCCAAGATATGACAACCTACGAGCAGTACTTC.

This clone was observed at least ten times. This sequence joins TRBV10-1 and TRBJ2-1; 9 nucleotides line up with TRBD2. The germline V gene has CDR1 WNHNN and CDR2 SYGVQD (reference sequence). CDR3 length equals 17 residues. The V segment lost 5 bases and the J segment 1 base; nucleotides outside the gene matches: 9. CDR3 DNA sequence: TGCGCCAGCAGTACCAAGGTAGCGGGAGTTTCCTACAATGAGCAGTTCTTC. Its protein is CASSTKVAGVSYNEQFF.

This clone appeared a single time. The chain employs TRBV7-2 and TRBJ1-6; D not resolved. CDR1 and CDR2 from the germline V gene are SGHTA and FQGNSA. V was pared by 0 bases and J by 9 bases, with 9 bases between. This CDR3 has 14 amino acids. CDR3: CASSLARRSSPLHF. In nucleotides, the CDR3 is TGTGCCAGCAGCTTAGCGCGCAGAAGTTCACCCCTCCACTTT.

This clone has at least ten counts. V usage is TRBV28 and J usage is TRBJ2-7, with 15 nucleotides matching TRBD2. The junction had 4 bases not matched to a gene; V was cut back by 4 bases and J by 3 bases. Germline CDR1 and CDR2: MDHEN and SYDVKM. The CDR3 has 16 amino acids. The CDR3 protein is CASSWGLAGGLYEQYF. DNA for the CDR3: TGTGCCAGCAGTTGGGGACTAGCGGGAGGACTCTACGAGCAGTACTTC.

On this clone itself: Germline is not matched at one junction end, which may reflect a read error. V is TRBV20-1 and J is TRBJ2-2, with TRBD2 as a possible D gene (5 bases). The CDR3 has 14 residues. Per germline, CDR1 DFQATT and CDR2 SNEGSKA (reference sequence). CDR3 in DNA: TGCAGTGCTCACAGTGGTGCGAACACCGGGGATCTGTTTTTT. It specifies CSAHSGANTGDLFF.

This clone occurred many times. The chain joins TRBV5-1 to TRBJ2-1, with D unclear. The CDR3 is 14 residues long. The V end lost 0 bases, the J end lost 1 base, and 5 bases lay between the germline ends. CDR1 and CDR2 (germline): SGHRS, YFSETQ. Here the CDR3 reads CASSLGQSYNEQFF. CDR3 bases: TGCGCCAGCAGCTTGGGACAATCCTACAATGAGCAGTTCTTC.